These 16 T cell receptor beta chains were sequenced from one sample in a study of CD8 T cells in Susac syndrome. An input of about 0.5 to 1 ug of RNA was subjected to reverse transcription using random hexamers. A single record per CDR3 protein comes from TCRdb applying MiXCR to the immunoSEQ multiplex PCR reads. The data show tens of thousands of distinct CDR3 sequences, roughly 93% seen once. The specimen was CD8+ T cells from PBMCs. These receptors were taken from a human donor in good health.

This chain links TRBV27 with TRBJ2-4; D might be TRBD1 (6 bases). Trimming pared 2 bases from V and 0 bases from J, leaving 14 bases between. Germline-derived CDR1 and CDR2 are MNHEY and SMNVEV (reference sequence). CDR3 length: 17 amino acids. This CDR3 reads CASSLIGQQLAKNIQYF. DNA of the CDR3: TGTGCCAGCAGTTTAATTGGACAGCAACTAGCCAAAAACATTCAGTACTTC.

The J gene is TRBJ2-1, the V gene TRBV12-5, with 12 bases matching TRBD2. The trim removed 5 bases at V and 9 bases at J, leaving 14 bases unmatched. This CDR3 is built from 17 residues. CDR1 and CDR2 from the germline V gene are LGHNT and FRNRAP. As DNA, the CDR3 is TGTGCTAGTGGTCCTCAGCCACTAGCGGGGGGCTTCGCTGAGCAGTTCTTC. As protein: CASGPQPLAGGFAEQFF.

The V and J genes are TRBV7-6 and TRBJ2-3; 11 bases line up with TRBD2. Per the germline V gene, CDR1 is SGHVS and CDR2 is FNYEAQ. The V and J ends lost 5 bases and 4 bases, in that order; junction bases with no gene match: 2. The CDR3 consists of 14 residues. The CDR3 here is CASSLSGGADTQYF. The DNA of the CDR3 is TGTGCCAGCAGCCTTAGCGGGGGGGCAGATACGCAGTATTTT.

Concerning this clonotype itself: Likely a read error: the CDR3 ends without its conserved phenylalanine or tryptophan. The chain couples TRBV4-1 to TRBJ2-7; D not certain. CDR1 is MGHRA and CDR2 is YSYEKL in the germline V gene. Trimming took off 1 base at V and 3 bases at J, with 13 bases between the two ends. This CDR3 region has 15 residues. CDR3 nucleotide sequence: TGCGCCAGCAGCCAAGTGACCAACGGATACTACGAGCAGTACCTC. Its protein is CASSQVTNGYYEQYL.

J is TRBJ1-5 and V is TRBV13; D possibly corresponds to TRBD1 (5 bases). V shed 0 bases and J shed 6 bases, with 15 bases lying between them. This CDR3 spans 16 amino acids. CDR1 is PRHDT, CDR2 FYEKMQ, per germline (reference sequence). The CDR3 protein is CASSLGQGALGQPQHF. In nucleotides, the CDR3 is TGTGCCAGCAGCTTAGGCCAGGGAGCCCTCGGTCAGCCCCAGCATTTT.

The CDR3: CASSQTSVPTTEQYF. The DNA for the CDR3 is TGTGCCAGCAGCCAAACTAGCGTCCCTACGACGGAGCAGTACTTC. The genes are TRBV3-1 and TRBJ2-7; 7 positions agree with TRBD2. This CDR3 comprises 15 residues. With V trimmed by 2 bases and J by 7 bases, 11 bases remained unmatched. The V gene's germline CDR1 is LGHDT and CDR2 YNNKEL (reference sequence).

The chain carries TRBV12-3 or TRBV12-4 and TRBJ2-4; TRBD1 matches 7 bases. V was pared by 0 bases and J by 7 bases, with 0 bases of the junction left unmatched. The CDR3 consists of 13 residues. The CDR3 protein is CASSLARGNIQYF. The CDR3 region has the DNA TGTGCCAGCAGTTTAGCCAGGGGGAACATTCAGTACTTC.

The chain joins TRBV20-1 to TRBJ1-4, with no clear D. This CDR3 has 17 residues. V dropped 1 base and J dropped 0 bases, with 15 bases sitting between them. In germline, CDR1 is DFQATT, CDR2 SNEGSKA (reference sequence). CDR3 amino acids: CSARVDQVAATNEKLFF. The CDR3 DNA is TGCAGTGCTAGAGTGGACCAGGTAGCGGCAACTAATGAAAAACTGTTTTTT.

The chain employs TRBV6-2 or TRBV6-3 and TRBJ2-7, with 11 bases fitting TRBD1. Germline V gene sequence: CDR1 MNHEY, CDR2 SVGEGT. V shed 8 bases, J shed 5 bases, and the junction held 11 bases outside the gene matches. The CDR3 length is 15 residues. The CDR3 loop is CASLTGGQGADEQYF. In DNA, the CDR3 is TGTGCCAGCCTCACAGGAGGACAGGGGGCCGACGAGCAGTACTTC.

This chain links TRBV29-1 with TRBJ1-1; 9 bases are shared with TRBD1. This CDR3 spans 12 amino acids. The V gene's germline CDR1 is SQVTM and CDR2 ANQGSEA. With V trimmed by 5 bases and J by 3 bases, 1 base remained unmatched. This CDR3 reads CSVRTGDTEAFF. The CDR3 DNA is TGCAGCGTTCGGACAGGGGACACTGAAGCTTTCTTT.

This chain links TRBV4-1 with TRBJ2-7; D remains ambiguous. The CDR3 consists of 14 residues. V was pared by 5 bases and J by 1 base, with 12 bases between. Per germline, CDR1 MGHRA and CDR2 YSYEKL. CDR3 residues: CASSFKEQSYEQYF. The CDR3 nucleotides read TGCGCCAGCAGCTTCAAAGAACAGTCCTACGAGCAGTACTTC.

The chain is built from TRBV5-5 and TRBJ2-1; D assignment may be TRBD1 or TRBD2 (5 bases each). V was pared by 5 bases and J by 7 bases, with 19 bases between. The CDR3 has 15 amino acids. Germline V CDR1 and CDR2: SGHKS, YYEKEE (reference sequence). CDR3 region: CASSVAPGWGNEQFF. As DNA, the CDR3 is TGTGCCAGCAGTGTAGCGCCTGGTTGGGGGAATGAGCAGTTCTTC. The full variable domain, with the rest looked up from reference TRBV5-5 and TRBJ2-1, is DAGVTQSPTHLIKTRGQQVTLRCSPISGHKSVSWYQQVLGQGPQFIFQYYEKEERGRGNFPDRFSARQFPNYSSELNVNALLLGDSALYLCASSVAPGWGNEQFFGPGTRLTVL.

The J gene is TRBJ2-7, the V gene TRBV29-1; TRBD1 matches at 11 bases. The V gene's germline CDR1 is SQVTM and CDR2 ANQGSEA. With V trimmed by 3 bases and J by 2 bases, 3 bases remained unmatched. This CDR3 spans 14 amino acids. The CDR3 reads CSVEGQGVTYEQYF. CDR3 DNA sequence: TGCAGCGTTGAGGGACAGGGGGTGACCTACGAGCAGTACTTC.

The chain employs TRBV7-2 and TRBJ2-7, with no clear D. From germline, CDR1 is SGHTA and CDR2 FQGNSA. This CDR3 contains 13 residues. The V and J ends lost 1 base and 2 bases respectively, with 6 bases between them. CDR3 nucleotides: TGTGCCAGCAGCTTAGTAGTTCCCTACGAGCAGTACTTC. This encodes CASSLVVPYEQYF. Supplemented by reference TRBV7-2 and TRBJ2-7, the full variable domain reads GAGVSQSPSNKVTEKGKDVELRCDPISGHTALYWYRQSLGQGLEFLIYFQGNSAPDKSGLPSDRFSAERTGGSVSTLTIQRTQQEDSAVYLCASSLVVPYEQYFGPGTRLTVT.

The V call is TRBV7-8, the J call TRBJ2-1, with D perhaps matching TRBD1 (5 bases). Germline values: CDR1 SGHVS, CDR2 FQNEAQ. The CDR3 contains 16 residues. Trimming stripped 2 bases from V and 11 bases from J, with 22 bases between. As DNA, the CDR3 is TGTGCCAGCAGCTTAATGAAGCTGGGGCACTTGGTTAAGCAGTTCTTC. Protein: CASSLMKLGHLVKQFF.

This chain connects TRBV12-3 or TRBV12-4 to TRBJ1-5; 9 positions match TRBD1. V trimming: 8 bases; J trimming: 3 bases; junction bases outside the gene matches: 8. This CDR3 contains 15 residues. CDR3 protein: CASSKDRGNNQPQHF. The CDR3 DNA is TGTGCCAGCTCCAAGGACAGGGGCAACAATCAGCCCCAGCATTTT.